Listed below are T cell receptor beta chains from one sample, sequenced in a study of human T cells and chemical hapten exposure. A single record per CDR3 protein comes from TCRdb applying MiXCR to the 5' RACE reads. This table holds 81,000 or so distinct CDR3 sequences, less than 9.5% found once. The receptors were sampled from a male donor in good health. CDR3s include the opening cysteine and the closing phenylalanine or tryptophan. Fields, in order: D gene, V gene, J gene, clone size, CDR3 DNA, CDR3 protein. The D gene is left open where the match is weak. The size entry is marked missing in some rows and otherwise reads once, few, many or a size class.

d_gene: -; v_gene: TRBV4-3; j_gene: TRBJ2-1; abundance: -; CDR3nt: TGCGCCAGCAGCCAAGATCCGACTCCCGGTTTTTACAATGAGCAGTTCTTC; CDR3aa: CASSQDPTPGFYNEQFF
d_gene: TRBD1; v_gene: TRBV19; j_gene: TRBJ2-2; abundance: few; CDR3nt: TGTGCCAGTAGCCGAGACAGGGGATTCGGCGGGGAGCTGTTTTTT; CDR3aa: CASSRDRGFGGELFF
d_gene: TRBD1; v_gene: TRBV12-3/TRBV12-4; j_gene: TRBJ2-3; abundance: -; CDR3nt: TGTGCCAGCAACCCTGGGACAGGGGTAACAGATACGCAGTATTTT; CDR3aa: CASNPGTGVTDTQYF
d_gene: TRBD1; v_gene: TRBV4-2; j_gene: TRBJ2-3; abundance: -; CDR3nt: TGTGCCAGCAGCTGGACTCCAGGGGGTACAGATACGCAGTATTTT; CDR3aa: CASSWTPGGTDTQYF
d_gene: -; v_gene: TRBV15; j_gene: TRBJ1-4; abundance: -; CDR3nt: TGTGCCACCAGCAGAGCCACCTCCGGGATTAATGAAAAACTGTTTTTT; CDR3aa: CATSRATSGINEKLFF
d_gene: TRBD1; v_gene: TRBV27; j_gene: TRBJ1-2; abundance: many; CDR3nt: TGTGCCAGCCGTATAGGGACAGGGTCACCCGTCTACACCTTC; CDR3aa: CASRIGTGSPVYTF
d_gene: -; v_gene: TRBV20-1; j_gene: TRBJ1-1; abundance: few; CDR3nt: TGCAGTGCTAGAGATTGGACAGCCGAGAACACTGAAGCTTTCTTT; CDR3aa: CSARDWTAENTEAFF
d_gene: -; v_gene: TRBV27; j_gene: TRBJ1-1; abundance: -; CDR3nt: TGTGCCAGCAGTTTAAAGGGGATGAACACTGAAGCTTTCTTT; CDR3aa: CASSLKGMNTEAFF
d_gene: -; v_gene: TRBV2; j_gene: TRBJ2-7; abundance: many; CDR3nt: TGTGCCAGCAGTGAAGGGGCCTACGAGCAGTACTTC; CDR3aa: CASSEGAYEQYF
d_gene: TRBD2; v_gene: TRBV20-1; j_gene: TRBJ2-7; abundance: few; CDR3nt: TGCAGTGCTAGAAAAAACGGACTAGCGGGAGAAGGCGGCTACGAGCAGTACTTC; CDR3aa: CSARKNGLAGEGGYEQYF
d_gene: -; v_gene: TRBV25-1; j_gene: TRBJ1-1; abundance: many; CDR3nt: TGTGCCAGCAGTGGTGGACGGGAGAGCACTGAAGCTTTCTTT; CDR3aa: CASSGGRESTEAFF
d_gene: TRBD1; v_gene: TRBV6-2/TRBV6-3; j_gene: TRBJ1-1; abundance: -; CDR3nt: TGTGCCAGCAGTTACGACAGGGGAAGCACTGAAGCTTTCTTT; CDR3aa: CASSYDRGSTEAFF
d_gene: -; v_gene: TRBV7-6; j_gene: TRBJ2-3; abundance: -; CDR3nt: TGTGCCAGCAGCTTAGGTCTTAGGGGGACTCGTCATACGCAGTATTTT; CDR3aa: CASSLGLRGTRHTQYF
d_gene: -; v_gene: TRBV6-1; j_gene: TRBJ2-1; abundance: few; CDR3nt: TGTGCCAGCCCCCAGGGGAATGAGCAGTTCTTC; CDR3aa: CASPQGNEQFF
d_gene: -; v_gene: TRBV11-3; j_gene: TRBJ2-3; abundance: -; CDR3nt: TGTGCCAGCAGCCCTGGGTCAGATTTCACAGATACGCAGTATTTT; CDR3aa: CASSPGSDFTDTQYF
d_gene: -; v_gene: TRBV20-1; j_gene: TRBJ1-2; abundance: -; CDR3nt: TGCAGTGCTATGCCTGGGACCGCACCTTCTAACTATGGCTACACCTTC; CDR3aa: CSAMPGTAPSNYGYTF
d_gene: -; v_gene: TRBV5-1; j_gene: TRBJ1-5; abundance: -; CDR3nt: TGCGCCAGCAGCGGACTGGGGGGCCCAAATCAGCCCCAGCATTTT; CDR3aa: CASSGLGGPNQPQHF
d_gene: -; v_gene: TRBV12-3/TRBV12-4; j_gene: TRBJ2-3; abundance: many; CDR3nt: TGTGCCAGCAGTTTGCTCCGAACAGATACGCAGTATTTT; CDR3aa: CASSLLRTDTQYF
d_gene: -; v_gene: TRBV27; j_gene: TRBJ1-6; abundance: -; CDR3nt: TGTGCCAGCAGTTTAAACAGGGCTCTGAGCTCCTATAATTCACCCCTCCACTTT; CDR3aa: CASSLNRALSSYNSPLHF
d_gene: -; v_gene: TRBV5-6; j_gene: TRBJ2-1; abundance: many; CDR3nt: TGTGCCAGCAGGAACAGGGACCTTTACAATGAGCAGTTCTTC; CDR3aa: CASRNRDLYNEQFF
d_gene: -; v_gene: TRBV5-4; j_gene: TRBJ1-4; abundance: few; CDR3nt: TGTGCCAGCAGCTTGGAGGCAGGCAATGAAAAACTGTTTTTT; CDR3aa: CASSLEAGNEKLFF
d_gene: TRBD2; v_gene: TRBV5-1; j_gene: TRBJ2-1; abundance: -; CDR3nt: TGCGCCAGCAGTTTTGGAGGGACTAGCGGGAGGTATGAGCAGTTCTTC; CDR3aa: CASSFGGTSGRYEQFF
d_gene: -; v_gene: TRBV12-3/TRBV12-4; j_gene: TRBJ1-1; abundance: many; CDR3nt: TGTGCCAGCAGTTTATGGGAGATCGACCCGAAACTTAACACTGAAGCTTTCTTT; CDR3aa: CASSLWEIDPKLNTEAFF
d_gene: -; v_gene: TRBV5-1; j_gene: TRBJ2-2; abundance: few; CDR3nt: TGCGCCAGCAGCTTGGCCGTGCCTCCCACCGGGGAGCTGTTTTTT; CDR3aa: CASSLAVPPTGELFF
d_gene: TRBD1; v_gene: TRBV4-1; j_gene: TRBJ2-7; abundance: many; CDR3nt: TGCGCCAGCAGCCAAGAAATGGGACAGGAATACTACGAGCAGTACTTC; CDR3aa: CASSQEMGQEYYEQYF
d_gene: -; v_gene: TRBV3-1; j_gene: TRBJ2-1; abundance: many; CDR3nt: TGTGCCAGCAGCCAAGATCTCGGGGGATATTACAATGAGCAGTTCTTC; CDR3aa: CASSQDLGGYYNEQFF
d_gene: -; v_gene: TRBV29-1; j_gene: TRBJ1-1; abundance: many; CDR3nt: TGCAGCGTTGACGTAGGAGGCCGGAACACTGAAGCTTTCTTT; CDR3aa: CSVDVGGRNTEAFF
d_gene: -; v_gene: TRBV29-1; j_gene: TRBJ2-7; abundance: few; CDR3nt: TGCAGCGTTGTGTACGGCGGGGCAGGTTTGGAGCAGTACTTC; CDR3aa: CSVVYGGAGLEQYF
d_gene: TRBD1; v_gene: TRBV20-1; j_gene: TRBJ1-2; abundance: -; CDR3nt: TGCAGTGCCGCACAGGGGGCTAATGATGGCTACACCTTC; CDR3aa: CSAAQGANDGYTF
d_gene: TRBD2; v_gene: TRBV6-5; j_gene: TRBJ2-7; abundance: -; CDR3nt: TGTGCCAGCAGACGGACTAGCGCTTACGAGCAGTACTTC; CDR3aa: CASRRTSAYEQYF
d_gene: TRBD1; v_gene: TRBV4-3; j_gene: TRBJ1-2; abundance: -; CDR3nt: TGCGCCAGCAGCCCGGACAGGGAAAACTATGGCTACACCTTC; CDR3aa: CASSPDRENYGYTF
d_gene: -; v_gene: TRBV7-3; j_gene: TRBJ2-2; abundance: many; CDR3nt: TGTGCCAGCAGCTTACAGGGCGCGAACACCGGGGAGCTGTTTTTT; CDR3aa: CASSLQGANTGELFF
d_gene: -; v_gene: TRBV11-2; j_gene: TRBJ1-2; abundance: -; CDR3nt: TGTGCCAGCAGCTTGCAGCGGGATGGCTACACCTTC; CDR3aa: CASSLQRDGYTF
d_gene: TRBD2; v_gene: TRBV20-1; j_gene: TRBJ2-7; abundance: -; CDR3nt: TGCAGTGCTAGGAATGGCACTAGCGGGAGTGACCCCTACGAGCAGTACTTC; CDR3aa: CSARNGTSGSDPYEQYF
d_gene: TRBD1; v_gene: TRBV6-6; j_gene: TRBJ1-4; abundance: -; CDR3nt: TGTGCCAGCAGCGAGACAGGGGAAAATGAAAAACTGTTTTTT; CDR3aa: CASSETGENEKLFF
d_gene: -; v_gene: TRBV12-3/TRBV12-4; j_gene: TRBJ1-1; abundance: few; CDR3nt: TGTGCCAGCAGTTTGGTCGGGGCGAACACTGAAGCTTTCTTT; CDR3aa: CASSLVGANTEAFF
d_gene: -; v_gene: TRBV27; j_gene: TRBJ2-5; abundance: many; CDR3nt: TGTGCCAGCAGTTTAGGGGCCGCGATTGAGACCCAGTACTTC; CDR3aa: CASSLGAAIETQYF
d_gene: -; v_gene: TRBV6-2/TRBV6-3; j_gene: TRBJ1-5; abundance: -; CDR3nt: TGTGCCAGCAGTTACGTTAGCAATCAGCCCCAGCATTTT; CDR3aa: CASSYVSNQPQHF
d_gene: -; v_gene: TRBV20-1; j_gene: TRBJ1-4; abundance: few; CDR3nt: TGCAGTGCTAGGGGCGTCCAGGGGTGGGGAGCTAATGAAAAACTGTTTTTT; CDR3aa: CSARGVQGWGANEKLFF
d_gene: -; v_gene: TRBV12-3/TRBV12-4; j_gene: TRBJ1-4; abundance: -; CDR3nt: TGTGCCAGCAGTTTACGGGCGGGGGCCGGGCCGCGTGAAAAACTGTTTTTT; CDR3aa: CASSLRAGAGPREKLFF
d_gene: -; v_gene: TRBV7-3; j_gene: TRBJ2-5; abundance: many; CDR3nt: TGTGCCAGCAGCTTGGGCGCCGGGGGCGAGACCCAGTACTTC; CDR3aa: CASSLGAGGETQYF
d_gene: -; v_gene: TRBV5-1; j_gene: TRBJ1-1; abundance: -; CDR3nt: TGCGCCAGCAGCAGGGTGAACACTGAAGCTTTCTTT; CDR3aa: CASSRVNTEAFF
d_gene: -; v_gene: TRBV4-2; j_gene: TRBJ1-1; abundance: -; CDR3nt: TGTGCCAGCAGCCAAGACGGGGGGCTGGTAATGAACACTGAAGCTTTCTTT; CDR3aa: CASSQDGGLVMNTEAFF
d_gene: TRBD1; v_gene: TRBV27; j_gene: TRBJ2-7; abundance: few; CDR3nt: TGTGCCAGCAGTTCCCCGACAGGGGCGGCCTCCTACGAGCAGTACTTC; CDR3aa: CASSSPTGAASYEQYF
d_gene: TRBD2; v_gene: TRBV29-1; j_gene: TRBJ2-7; abundance: few; CDR3nt: TGCAGCGTTGCCCATGGCGGGACTAGCGGGTCGGGCGAGCAGTACTTC; CDR3aa: CSVAHGGTSGSGEQYF
d_gene: -; v_gene: TRBV20-1; j_gene: TRBJ1-5; abundance: many; CDR3nt: TGCAGTGCCCTCCCAGACAGGAGTAGCAATCAGCCCCAGCATTTT; CDR3aa: CSALPDRSSNQPQHF
d_gene: -; v_gene: TRBV6-1; j_gene: TRBJ1-5; abundance: -; CDR3nt: TGTGCCAGCAGTGAAGTAGAGGTCGGCAATCAGCCCCAGCATTTT; CDR3aa: CASSEVEVGNQPQHF
d_gene: -; v_gene: TRBV29-1; j_gene: TRBJ2-3; abundance: few; CDR3nt: TGCAGCGTTGAAAGGCTTGGGGGCTCGGGGACAGATACGCAGTATTTT; CDR3aa: CSVERLGGSGTDTQYF
d_gene: -; v_gene: TRBV12-3/TRBV12-4; j_gene: TRBJ1-1; abundance: -; CDR3nt: TGTGCCAGCAGTCTGGTCACGGGGGGGGCGACTGAAGCTTTCTTT; CDR3aa: CASSLVTGGATEAFF